This T cell receptor beta chain is from a study of T cell responses to AZD1222 COVID-19 vaccine. Comment on this clone: Its antigen is unidentified.

Assay: immunoSEQ multiplex PCR; the TCRdb copy retains only in-frame clones and omits some. The sample carries 130,000 to 150,000 clones, around 88% recorded once. Overall study findings and caveats: A rise in Spike-specific TCR breadth and depth followed two AZD1222 doses. All repertoire sampling was performed exclusively after the peak T cell response. The study identified only five to seven AZD1222 recipients as seropositive at baseline. In a largely white British group with more females than males, clonal diversity was possibly underestimated.

Here the sequenced sample was peripheral blood, taken on day 0 of MenACWY control vaccination. This sequence was found in an adult in good health.

DNA for the CDR3: TGTGCCAGCAGCCCAGGAGACAGGGCCTTTAATCAGCCCCAGCATTTT. This sequence encodes CASSPGDRAFNQPQHF. The chain couples TRBV3-1 (or the pseudogene TRBV3-2) to TRBJ1-5, with 7 bases matching TRBD1. This CDR3 is built from 16 residues. V trimming: 4 bases; J trimming: 4 bases; junction bases outside the gene matches: 10. CDR1 is LGHDT, CDR2 YNNKEL, per germline (reference sequence).